This is a list of T cell receptor beta chains from one sample in a study of cytomegalovirus exposure and HLA in healthy donors. The protocol was immunoSEQ multiplex PCR, while the TCRdb copy is restricted to in-frame clones and leaves out a portion. The data show 150,000 to 200,000 clones, around 76% seen once. Sequences were obtained from PBMCs. These receptors came from a female donor in good health and CMV-seronegative. Both conserved end residues are part of each CDR3. D genes are given only for firm matches. A row's size may be missing; if present it is once, few, many or a size class.

J gene	D gene	clone size	V gene	CDR3 length	CDR3 DNA	CDR3 protein
TRBJ2-7	TRBD2	-	TRBV27	15	TGTGCCAGCAGTCCCCCCAGCGGGGGTCAATACGAGCAGTACTTC	CASSPPSGGQYEQYF
TRBJ2-6	-	-	TRBV29-1	15	TGCAGCGTTGATTGGGGCAACTCTGGGGCCAACGTCCTGACTTTC	CSVDWGNSGANVLTF
TRBJ2-7	TRBD1	-	TRBV5-1	15	TGCGCCAGCAGCTTCCCGGGACAGGGGGCGTGGGAGCAGTACTTC	CASSFPGQGAWEQYF
TRBJ2-7	TRBD2	-	TRBV5-1	15	TGCGCCAGCAGCTTGGTGGTAGCGGGAGAATACGAGCAGTACTTC	CASSLVVAGEYEQYF
TRBJ1-2	-	-	TRBV19	14	TGTGCCAGTAGTATGTCAGGGTCTGGCTATGGCTACACCTTC	CASSMSGSGYGYTF
TRBJ2-5	-	once	TRBV5-3	17	TGTGCCAGATCCTCCCCCCGGGGGGCACCGATTTGGGAGACCCAGTACTTC	CARSSPRGAPIWETQYF
TRBJ2-1	TRBD2	-	TRBV7-9	13	TGTGCCAGCAGCCGGCGGCGGGAGGATGAGCAGTTCTTC	CASSRRREDEQFF
TRBJ2-1	TRBD2	-	TRBV5-1	16	TGCGCCAGCAGCTTGGTACTTAGCGGGGGCTTCAATGAGCAGTTCTTC	CASSLVLSGGFNEQFF
TRBJ2-5	TRBD2	-	TRBV27	15	TGTGCCAGCAGTTTGGCTAGCGGGGTTCAGGAGACCCAGTACTTC	CASSLASGVQETQYF
TRBJ2-3	TRBD1	few	TRBV5-8	14	TGTGCCAGCAGCTTAGGACAGGCGGGAGATACGCAGTATTTT	CASSLGQAGDTQYF
TRBJ2-5	-	-	TRBV5-6	13	TGTGCCAGCAGCCGGACAGTTCTGGGGACCCAGTACTTC	CASSRTVLGTQYF
TRBJ2-7	TRBD2	-	TRBV4-2	16	TGTGCCAGCGGGGAAGGACTAGCGGGACTCTCCTACGAGCAGTACTTC	CASGEGLAGLSYEQYF
TRBJ2-3	TRBD1	once	TRBV7-3	15	TGTGCCAGCAGCCCCAAAGGACAGGGAACAGATACGCAGTATTTT	CASSPKGQGTDTQYF
TRBJ2-3	-	-	TRBV29-1	14	TGCAGCGTTGAAAAAGCGTCTAGCACAGATACGCAGTATTTT	CSVEKASSTDTQYF
TRBJ1-1	-	-	TRBV5-1	13	TGCGCCAGCAGCTTGAAAGGGGCCACTGAAGCTTTCTTT	CASSLKGATEAFF
TRBJ2-5	TRBD1	-	TRBV30	18	TGTGCCTGGAGGTCAAGGGTTGCCGGGACAGGGTCAAGAGAGACCCAGTACTTC	CAWRSRVAGTGSRETQYF
TRBJ1-1	TRBD1	-	TRBV2	14	TGTGCCAGCAGTCACCCCCAGGGGGGCACTGAAGCTTTCTTT	CASSHPQGGTEAFF
TRBJ2-1	TRBD1	-	TRBV5-4	13	TGTGCCACGCTGACAGGGTGGGACAATGAGCAGTTCTTC	CATLTGWDNEQFF
TRBJ1-2	-	-	TRBV30	14	TGTGCCTGGAGTGTTACGGGGGGCGGTGGTGGCTACACCTTC	CAWSVTGGGGGYTF
TRBJ2-1	TRBD1	-	TRBV7-9	13	TGTGCCAGCAGCTTGACAGGGCGCAATGAGCAGTTCTTC	CASSLTGRNEQFF
TRBJ2-2	-	-	TRBV7-3	14	TGTGCCAGCAGCCGGGATACGAACACCGGGGAGCTGTTTTTT	CASSRDTNTGELFF
TRBJ2-5	-	-	TRBV30	13	TGTGCCTGGACTTGGCTAGTGGGAGAGACCCAGTACTTC	CAWTWLVGETQYF
TRBJ2-5	-	-	TRBV5-1	13	TGCGCCAGCAGCGAGGGGGCGGGGGAGACCCAGTACTTC	CASSEGAGETQYF
TRBJ2-3	-	-	TRBV1	16	TGCACCAGCAGCCCAACTAGCGGGGGCTGCACAGATACGCAGTATTTT	CTSSPTSGGCTDTQYF
TRBJ2-5	TRBD2	few	TRBV5-4	15	TGTGCCAGCAGCTGGACTAGCGGCCCACAAGAGACCCAGTACTTC	CASSWTSGPQETQYF
TRBJ1-3	-	few	TRBV4-1	15	TGCGCCAGCAGCCAAGATCGCGCAGGGGAAAACACCATATATTTT	CASSQDRAGENTIYF